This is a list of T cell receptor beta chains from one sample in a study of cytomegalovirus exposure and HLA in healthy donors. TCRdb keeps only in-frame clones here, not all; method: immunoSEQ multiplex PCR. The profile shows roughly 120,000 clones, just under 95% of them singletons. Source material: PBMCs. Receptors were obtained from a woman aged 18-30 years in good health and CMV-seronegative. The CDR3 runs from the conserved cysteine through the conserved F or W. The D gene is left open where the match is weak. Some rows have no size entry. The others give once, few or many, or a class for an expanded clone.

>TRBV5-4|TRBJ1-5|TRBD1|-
TGTGCCAGCAGGTCCGGGACAGCGAAAAATCAGCCCCAGCATTTT
CASRSGTAKNQPQHF
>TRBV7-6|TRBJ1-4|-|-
TGTGCCAGCAGCCCCCTTAGCGGACTGGAGGCTAATGAAAAACTGTTTTTT
CASSPLSGLEANEKLFF
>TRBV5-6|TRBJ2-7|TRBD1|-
TGTGCCAGCAGCTCACCGAGGAGGGACAGGGGATTCGAGCAGTACTTC
CASSSPRRDRGFEQYF
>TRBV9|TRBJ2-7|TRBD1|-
TGTGCCAGCAGCGTAGGGGCAGGGGGCTCCTACGAGCAGTACTTC
CASSVGAGGSYEQYF
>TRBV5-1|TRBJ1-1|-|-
TGCGCCAGCAGCTTGGAGGCGCCGACTGGAACTGAAGCTTTCTTT
CASSLEAPTGTEAFF
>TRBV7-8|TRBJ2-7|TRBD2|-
TGTGCCAGCAGCTTAGTGGCGGGAGGAGCCTACGAGCAGTACTTC
CASSLVAGGAYEQYF
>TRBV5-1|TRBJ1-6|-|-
TGCGCCAGCAGCTTGGTGGGCAGGGTAAATTCACCCCTCCACTTT
CASSLVGRVNSPLHF
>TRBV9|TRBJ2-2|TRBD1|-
TGTGCCAGCAGCGTTTTCTCAGGGGGCAGCGGGGAGCTGTTTTTT
CASSVFSGGSGELFF
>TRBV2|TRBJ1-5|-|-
TGTGCCAGCAGTGAATGGGGAGGCCAGCCCCAGCATTTT
CASSEWGGQPQHF
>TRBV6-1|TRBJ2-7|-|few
TGTGCCAGCAGTGATTATATATTTGTCTCAGGACTATACGAGCAGTACTTC
CASSDYIFVSGLYEQYF
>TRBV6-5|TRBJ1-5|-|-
TGTGCCAGCAGTTGGGCAGGGGATCAGCCCCAGCATTTT
CASSWAGDQPQHF
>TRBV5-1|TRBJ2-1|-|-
TGCGCCAGCAGCGAGTCTGAGCGGCGGTACAATGAGCAGTTCTTC
CASSESERRYNEQFF
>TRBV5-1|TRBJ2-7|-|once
TGCGCCAGCAGACGGGACTCCTACTACGAGCAGTACTTC
CASRRDSYYEQYF
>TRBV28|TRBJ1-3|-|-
TGTGCCAGCAGTTTATATAGGGGGAGTGGAAACACCATATATTTT
CASSLYRGSGNTIYF
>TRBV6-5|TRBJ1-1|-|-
TGTGCCAGCTTCCTATTGGCGGGGACTGAAGCTTTCTTT
CASFLLAGTEAFF
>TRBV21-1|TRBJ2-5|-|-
TGTGCCAGCGATTTCAGCGGGGTGACGACGGAGACCCAGTACTTC
CASDFSGVTTETQYF
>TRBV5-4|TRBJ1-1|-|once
TGTGCCAGCAGCTTATGGGGAGACACTGAAGCTTTCTTT
CASSLWGDTEAFF
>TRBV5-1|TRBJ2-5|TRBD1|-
TGCGCCAGCAGCGGCGGACAGGTCCGGGAGACCCAGTACTTC
CASSGGQVRETQYF
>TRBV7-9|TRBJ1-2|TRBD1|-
TGTGCCAGCAGCTTCTCGCCAGGGGGCCGGAAGAATTATGGCTACACCTTC
CASSFSPGGRKNYGYTF
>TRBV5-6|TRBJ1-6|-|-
TGTGCCAGCAGCCCCTGGGTGAGGGAAGAAAATTCACCCCTCCACTTT
CASSPWVREENSPLHF
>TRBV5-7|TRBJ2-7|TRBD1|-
TGTGCCAGCACCCTCCCGGGACAGGTCCCTCCGGAGCAGTACTTC
CASTLPGQVPPEQYF
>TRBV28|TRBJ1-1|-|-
TGTGCCAGCAGTTTAAGAGGGAACACTGAAGCTTTCTTT
CASSLRGNTEAFF
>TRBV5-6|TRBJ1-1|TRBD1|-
TGTGCCAGCAGCTGGCTAGGACAGGGAGGTTTCAGTGAAGCTTTCTTT
CASSWLGQGGFSEAFF
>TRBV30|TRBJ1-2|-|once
TGTGCCTGGAGCTACTCGGGAGGAGGAGGCTACACCTTC
CAWSYSGGGGYTF
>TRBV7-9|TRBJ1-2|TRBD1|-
TGTGCCAGCAGCTTAGGGACAGGGGGAGCCGGCTACACCTTC
CASSLGTGGAGYTF
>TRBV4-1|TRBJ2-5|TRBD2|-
TGCGCCAGCAGCCAAGATGGGCGGGGGGGACGTAAGGAGACCCAGTACTTC
CASSQDGRGGRKETQYF
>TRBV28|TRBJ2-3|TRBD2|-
TGTGCCAGCGCCCCTAGCGGGCCCCCGACAGATACGCAGTATTTT
CASAPSGPPTDTQYF
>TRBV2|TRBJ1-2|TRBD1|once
TGTGCCAGCATCCGCAGAACAGGGGGGGCGGACTATGGCTACACCTTC
CASIRRTGGADYGYTF
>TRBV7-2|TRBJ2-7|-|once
TGTGCCAGCAGCTTAGGGGGCAGGGGCCACGAGCAGTACTTC
CASSLGGRGHEQYF
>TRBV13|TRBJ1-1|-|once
TGTGCCAGCAGCCCGGTCGTACTCTCCACTGAAGCTTTCTTT
CASSPVVLSTEAFF
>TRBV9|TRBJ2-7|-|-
TGTGCCAGCAGCGCAGGGGATTATACCTACGAGCAGTACTTC
CASSAGDYTYEQYF
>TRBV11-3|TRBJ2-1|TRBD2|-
TGTGCCAGCGCGAGATTAGCGGGAGGGCCGCACAATGAGCAGTTCTTC
CASARLAGGPHNEQFF
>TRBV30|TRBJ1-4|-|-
TGTGCCTGGTCGGGGGGCTCTAATGAAAAACTGTTTTTT
CAWSGGSNEKLFF
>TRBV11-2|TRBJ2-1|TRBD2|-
TGTGCCAGCAGCCTAAGACTAGCGGGAGATCACTACAATGAGCAGTTCTTC
CASSLRLAGDHYNEQFF
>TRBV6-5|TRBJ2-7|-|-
TGTGCCAGCAAAAAGGTAACGGGCGAGCAGTACTTC
CASKKVTGEQYF